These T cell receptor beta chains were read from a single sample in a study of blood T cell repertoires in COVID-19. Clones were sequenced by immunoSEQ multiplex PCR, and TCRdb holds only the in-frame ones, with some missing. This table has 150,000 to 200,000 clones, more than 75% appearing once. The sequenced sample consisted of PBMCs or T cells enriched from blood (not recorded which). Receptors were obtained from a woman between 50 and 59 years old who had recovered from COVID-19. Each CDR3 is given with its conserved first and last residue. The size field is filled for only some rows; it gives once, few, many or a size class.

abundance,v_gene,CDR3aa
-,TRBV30,CAWSPWGGRSFEYNEQFF
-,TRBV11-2,CASSLERGSSYEQYF
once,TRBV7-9,CASSLYRDKDEKLFF
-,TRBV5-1,CASSSQGQGELGEKLFF
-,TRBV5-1,CASSLDGAPSGRGEQYF
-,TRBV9,CASSVGLAGGGYNQAEQFF
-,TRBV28,CASSTQGGNTEAFF
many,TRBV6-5,CASSYARGQPQHF
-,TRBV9,CASSVDVQARGAFF
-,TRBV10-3,CAISEGEGNQPQHF